Listed below are T cell receptor beta chains from one sample, sequenced in a study of blood T cells in healthy people across ages. Each CDR3 protein is one row after TCRdb ran MiXCR on the 5' RACE reads. The sample records about 830,000 distinct CDR3 sequences, approximately 59% being singletons. Sequencing was performed on blood. Receptor source: a man aged 25-45 years in good health. Both conserved end residues are part of each CDR3. Fields, in order: D gene, J gene, clone size, V gene, CDR3 DNA, CDR3 protein. The D gene is left open where the match is weak. Size is stated for part of the rows, as once, few or many counts, or as a class when the clone is expanded.

TRBD1,TRBJ2-1,few,TRBV29-1,TGCAGCGTTGATGGGACAGGGGCTTACAATGAGCAGTTCTTC,CSVDGTGAYNEQFF
-,TRBJ2-7,-,TRBV6-4,TGTGCCAGCAGACCGGGACGGATCTACGAGCAGTACTTC,CASRPGRIYEQYF
TRBD2,TRBJ2-1,few,TRBV7-9,TGTGCCAGCAGCTTCCCGACTAGCAGCGCTAGCAATGAGCAGTTCTTC,CASSFPTSSASNEQFF
-,TRBJ1-5,-,TRBV3-1,TGTGCCAGCAGCGACTTACAGGGTAACCAGCCCCAGCATTTT,CASSDLQGNQPQHF
-,TRBJ2-7,-,TRBV28,TGTGCCAGCAGTTTATGGGACGACTCCTACGAGCAGTACTTC,CASSLWDDSYEQYF
TRBD2,TRBJ2-1,few,TRBV12-3/TRBV12-4,TGTGCCAGCAGTACACGGGGGGGGAGCTCCTACAATGAGCAGTTCTTC,CASSTRGGSSYNEQFF
-,TRBJ2-1,-,TRBV20-1,TGCAGTGCTGTCGGACTGGACTACTACAATGAGCAGTTCTTC,CSAVGLDYYNEQFF
-,TRBJ2-6,-,TRBV3-1,TGTGCCAGCAGCCAACCCGGGACTCAAATGAACTCTGGGGCCAACGTCCTGACTTTC,CASSQPGTQMNSGANVLTF
-,TRBJ2-1,-,TRBV28,TGTGCCAGCAGCCAAGAGGGGCCGTTTGGCTCCTACAATGAGCAGTTCTTC,CASSQEGPFGSYNEQFF
-,TRBJ2-5,few,TRBV7-9,TGTGCCAGCAGCTTAGACTGGGGTCAAGAGACCCAGTACTTC,CASSLDWGQETQYF
-,TRBJ2-1,once,TRBV6-2/TRBV6-3,TGTGCCAGCAGTTACTCGAGGCCCCACAATGAGCAGTTCTTC,CASSYSRPHNEQFF
TRBD1,TRBJ2-7,-,TRBV29-1,TGCAGCGTTGAAGGGGGGGACAGGGTCTACGAGCAGTACTTC,CSVEGGDRVYEQYF
TRBD1,TRBJ2-7,-,TRBV4-3,TGCGCCAGCAGCCATGAGCCGGGACAGGGTCACGAGCAGTACTTC,CASSHEPGQGHEQYF
TRBD2,TRBJ2-1,-,TRBV9,TGTGCCAGCAGCGTAGGCGGGGGGGCTCTCTACAATGAGCAGTTCTTC,CASSVGGGALYNEQFF
-,TRBJ2-3,few,TRBV5-6,TGTGCCAGCAGCTCCCAAAAAGGGTCGGATACGCAGTATTTT,CASSSQKGSDTQYF
TRBD1,TRBJ2-5,once,TRBV6-1,TGTGCCAGCAGCCCAGGGGGCCTACTCCAAGAGACCCAGTACTTC,CASSPGGLLQETQYF
TRBD1,TRBJ1-5,-,TRBV19,TGTGCCAGTAGTCCGCAGGGGGTAGATCAGCCCCAGCATTTT,CASSPQGVDQPQHF
-,TRBJ2-4,few,TRBV2,TGTGCCAGCACCGAGGTGGGGGGAAACATTCAGTACTTC,CASTEVGGNIQYF
-,TRBJ2-3,-,TRBV29-1,TGCAGCGTGGATACAGGGTTGGGGACAGATACGCAGTATTTT,CSVDTGLGTDTQYF
-,TRBJ1-2,once,TRBV6-6,TGTGCCAGCAGTTCAAATACCTATGGCTACACCTTC,CASSSNTYGYTF
TRBD2,TRBJ2-1,-,TRBV12-3/TRBV12-4,TGTGCCAGCAGTTTGACCTCCCGGGGGGGCAATGAGCAGTTCTTC,CASSLTSRGGNEQFF
-,TRBJ1-4,-,TRBV14,TGTGCCAGCAGCCAATCGCTGAGGGCCGAAAAACTGTTTTTT,CASSQSLRAEKLFF
TRBD1,TRBJ2-1,-,TRBV28,TGTGCCAGCAGTTTACAGGGGGCTCCGAGCTCCTACAATGAGCAGTTCTTC,CASSLQGAPSSYNEQFF
TRBD1,TRBJ1-6,-,TRBV9,TGTGCCAGCAGCGTAGGGGACAGGGCTGGGGAACCCCTCCACTTT,CASSVGDRAGEPLHF
TRBD2,TRBJ2-1,-,TRBV7-3,TGTGCCAGCAGCCCAAAAAAAAGGGGTGGAAGCGGGGGGGCTGGGAATGAGCAGTTCTTC,CASSPKKRGGSGGAGNEQFF
TRBD2,TRBJ2-4,-,TRBV7-2,TGTGCCAGCAGCTTAGTACCTCCGTTGCGGGGGGCGGGGAGGCAGGACATTCAGTACTTC,CASSLVPPLRGAGRQDIQYF
-,TRBJ1-6,-,TRBV9,TGTGCCAGCAGCGTAGGACCGGCAGGGCTGAATTCACCCCTCCACTTT,CASSVGPAGLNSPLHF
-,TRBJ1-2,-,TRBV9,TGTGCCAGCAGCCCGAGACAGCTATCACCCTATGGCTACACCTTC,CASSPRQLSPYGYTF
TRBD1,TRBJ2-1,-,TRBV3-1,TGTGCCAGCAGCCCAGAGGGGCAGGGGGCTGGTGAGCAGTTCTTC,CASSPEGQGAGEQFF
TRBD1,TRBJ1-2,few,TRBV27,TGTGCCAGCAGTACACAATGGGACAGCTATCGTGGCTACACCTTC,CASSTQWDSYRGYTF
-,TRBJ1-5,-,TRBV4-3,TGCGCCAGCAGCCAAGGGATTAGGGAACAGCCCCAGCATTTT,CASSQGIREQPQHF
TRBD1,TRBJ2-7,-,TRBV9,TGTGTCAGCAGCGTCGAACAGGGGGCCGGGGACGAGCAGTACTTC,CVSSVEQGAGDEQYF
TRBD2,TRBJ2-7,-,TRBV7-2,TGTGCCAGCAGCTTATCGGGCGAGCGGGGGGGAACCTACGAGCAGTACTTC,CASSLSGERGGTYEQYF
TRBD1,TRBJ1-2,-,TRBV25-1,TGTGCCAGCAGTGAATATGGGGACAGCTATGGCTACACCTTC,CASSEYGDSYGYTF
-,TRBJ2-5,-,TRBV27,TGTGCCAGCAGTTTTTTATCAGGGGAGACCCAGTACTTC,CASSFLSGETQYF
TRBD2,TRBJ2-7,-,TRBV5-1,TGCGCCAGCAGCTTAAGCTGGGGACTAGTAGAGCAGTACTTC,CASSLSWGLVEQYF
TRBD2,TRBJ2-5,-,TRBV20-1,TGCAGTGCTAGGGCTCGGACTAGGAAAGGGGAGCAGTACTTC,CSARARTRKGEQYF
-,TRBJ2-5,few,TRBV6-2/TRBV6-3,TGTGCCAGCAGTTACGGACAGCAAGAGACCCAGTACTTC,CASSYGQQETQYF
-,TRBJ2-3,-,TRBV27,TGTGCCAGCAGTTTATCGAGGGTAGCGTCAGATACGCAGTATTTT,CASSLSRVASDTQYF
-,TRBJ1-6,-,TRBV6-2/TRBV6-3,TGTGCCAGCAGTTACGAACAGAACTCACCCCTCCACTTT,CASSYEQNSPLHF
TRBD2,TRBJ2-1,-,TRBV7-2,TGTGCCAGCAGCCTGGCGCGGGGGGGCCGCGAGCAGTTCTTC,CASSLARGGREQFF
-,TRBJ1-5,-,TRBV20-1,TGCAGTGCTAGAGGACAGCCCGGAAAGCCCCAGCATTTT,CSARGQPGKPQHF
TRBD1,TRBJ1-2,-,TRBV25-1,TGTGCCACCAGGGGGGACAGGGAGATATATGGCTACACCTTC,CATRGDREIYGYTF
-,TRBJ2-3,-,TRBV6-2/TRBV6-3,TGTGCCAGCAAGGCTAGCCATTCAACAGATACGCAGTATTTT,CASKASHSTDTQYF